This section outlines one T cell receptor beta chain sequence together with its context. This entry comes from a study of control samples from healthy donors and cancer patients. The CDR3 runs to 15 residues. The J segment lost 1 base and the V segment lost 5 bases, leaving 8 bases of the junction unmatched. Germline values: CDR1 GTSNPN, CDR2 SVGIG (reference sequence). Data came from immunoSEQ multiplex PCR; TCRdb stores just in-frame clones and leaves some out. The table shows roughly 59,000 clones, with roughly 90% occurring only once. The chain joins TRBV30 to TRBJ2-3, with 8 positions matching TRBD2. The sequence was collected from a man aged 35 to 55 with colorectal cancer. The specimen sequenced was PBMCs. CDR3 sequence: CAWAGLALRTDTQYF. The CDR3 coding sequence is TGTGCCTGGGCTGGACTAGCACTACGCACAGATACGCAGTATTTT.